Presented here are 10 T cell receptor beta chains from one specimen sequenced in a study of blood T cell repertoires in COVID-19. Here immunoSEQ multiplex PCR was the method, and the copy in TCRdb shows in-frame clones only, minus some. The sample yields roughly 180,000 clones, 86% seen once. The sequencing sample was made of PBMCs or T cells enriched from blood (not recorded which). Receptor source: a woman aged 25 to 45 who had recovered from COVID-19.

This clone was observed a handful of times. Other DNA sequences of this sample code for an identical CDR3. This sequence joins TRBV7-3 and TRBJ2-1; D is uncertain. The length of the CDR3 is 13 residues. Germline values: CDR1 SGHTA, CDR2 FQGTGA. V was cut by 0 bases and J by 5 bases, with 5 bases left in between. This CDR3 reads CASSLTGDNEQFF. The DNA for the CDR3 is TGTGCCAGCAGCTTAACAGGAGACAATGAGCAGTTCTTC.

This clone was detected once. The chain couples TRBV27 to TRBJ1-2, with 10 positions matching TRBD1. The germline V gene encodes CDR1 MNHEY and CDR2 SMNVEV (reference sequence). V trimming: 4 bases; J trimming: 8 bases; junction bases outside the gene matches: 4. The CDR3 has 13 residues. In nucleotides, the CDR3 is TGTGCCAGCAGTTCGACAGGGGGCCGGGGCTACACCTTC. It is translated as CASSSTGGRGYTF.

This rearrangement joins TRBV28 to TRBJ1-1; the D is unclear. CDR1 and CDR2 (germline): MDHEN, SYDVKM. Trimming pared 3 bases from V and 11 bases from J, leaving 10 bases between. The CDR3 is 11 amino acids. In DNA, the CDR3 is TGTGCCAGCAGTTTCGCGAGGTTGGCTTTCTTT. Its translation is CASSFARLAFF. Drawing the rest from reference TRBV28 and TRBJ1-1, the complete variable domain is DVKVTQSSRYLVKRTGEKVFLECVQDMDHENMFWYRQDPGLGLRLIYFSYDVKMKEKGDIPEGYSVSREKKERFSLILESASTNQTSMYLCASSFARLAFFGQGTRLTVV.

This rearrangement joins TRBV12-3 or TRBV12-4 to TRBJ1-6, with D perhaps matching TRBD1 (5 bases). V was pared by 6 bases and J by 10 bases, with 13 bases between. CDR3 length equals 13 residues. CDR3 in DNA: TGTGCCAGCAGCCCAGGGCCGAGATCACCCCTCCACTTT. It codes for CASSPGPRSPLHF.

This clone has a handful of counts. The chain combines TRBV6-4 with TRBJ2-3; 7 bases are a match to TRBD2. Germline CDR1 reads MRHNA; CDR2 reads SNTAGT. This CDR3 is built from 15 residues. V lost 3 bases and J lost 0; bases outside the gene matches: 3. Written as DNA, the CDR3 is TGTGCCAGCAGTGATTTTAGCGGGAGCACAGATACGCAGTATTTT. It yields the protein CASSDFSGSTDTQYF.

The J gene is TRBJ2-7, the V gene TRBV7-6, with TRBD2 matching over 8 bases. V lost 5 bases and J lost 1; bases outside the gene matches: 7. Germline values: CDR1 SGHVS, CDR2 FNYEAQ. The length of the CDR3 is 15 residues. CDR3 sequence: CASSVGLALSYEQYF. As DNA, the CDR3 is TGTGCCAGCAGCGTCGGACTAGCCCTATCCTACGAGCAGTACTTC. Using reference TRBV7-6 and TRBJ2-7 for the parts outside the CDR3, the full variable domain is GAGVSQSPRYKVTKRGQDVALRCDPISGHVSLYWYRQALGQGPEFLTYFNYEAQQDKSGLPNDRFSAERPEGSISTLTIQRTEQRDSAMYRCASSVGLALSYEQYFGPGTRLTVT.

This chain joins TRBV19 and TRBJ2-7; TRBD2 aligns across 16 bases. Looked up from germline, CDR1 is LNHDA and CDR2 is SQIVND (reference sequence). The junction had 6 bases not matched to a gene; V was cut back by 7 bases and J by 6 bases. This CDR3 contains 15 residues. The chain's CDR3 is CASKRGLAGGGEQYF. The CDR3 DNA reads as TGTGCCAGTAAGAGGGGACTAGCGGGAGGGGGCGAGCAGTACTTC.

Here the CDR3 reads CAIRSTGRDEKLFF. DNA for the CDR3: TGTGCCATTCGGTCTACAGGGCGGGATGAAAAACTGTTTTTT. This sequence joins TRBV19 and TRBJ1-4, with D maybe TRBD1 (6 bases). Germline values: CDR1 LNHDA, CDR2 SQIVND (reference sequence). The ends were cut back, 10 bases at V and 6 bases at J, with 18 bases in the middle. CDR3 length: 14 amino acids.

On this clone: This CDR3 is also generated by other DNA sequences in the sample. The chain is built from TRBV4-1 and TRBJ2-7, with a weak D call TRBD2 (7 bases). In germline, CDR1 is MGHRA, CDR2 YSYEKL. The CDR3 contains 14 residues. The V gene lost 3 bases and the J gene lost 2 bases, with 11 bases spanning the gap. DNA of the CDR3: TGCGCCAGCAGCCACCCGGGGGGCACCTACGAGCAGTACTTC. This codes for CASSHPGGTYEQYF.

The chain couples TRBV7-2 to TRBJ1-2; D is ambiguous. Trimming shortened V by 2 bases and J by 5 bases, and 15 bases separated the two germline ends. CDR1 is SGHTA, CDR2 FQGNSA, per germline. The CDR3 runs 15 residues. The CDR3 nucleotides are TGTGCCAGCAGCTTAATCGCTCACCCACAATATGGCTACACCTTC. It is translated as CASSLIAHPQYGYTF.